The clone carrying this T cell receptor beta chain showed up just once. Its antigen is unknown. Researchers amplified the TCR beta CDR3 regions from RNA transcripts. The HTBI primer set served for first-round RT-PCR of the TCR CDR3. Each CDR3 protein gets one entry after TCRdb re-called the multiplex PCR reads with MiXCR. The sample lists some 550,000 distinct CDR3 sequences, roughly 16% occurring once. This sample was taken from a study of T cells in Graves' hyperthyroidism and ophthalmopathy. Study-level results: Separation of ophthalmopathy from stable hyperthyroidism was achieved by a 13 V-J model.

Each diagnosis was grounded in clinical symptoms, serum thyroxine and TRAb, thyroid ultrasound, and orbital computed tomography. Input material: blood. The sequence derives from a woman between 40 and 55 years old with Graves' ophthalmopathy.

The CDR3 region has the DNA TGTGCCAGCAGTTTATTTGGCGGGGGGCTGGAGACCCAGTACTTC. It is translated as CASSLFGGGLETQYF. The rearrangement links TRBV12-3 or TRBV12-4 to TRBJ2-5, with 8 nucleotides matching TRBD2. J lost 5 bases, V lost 2 bases, and 7 bases had no gene match. CDR3 length: 15 residues.